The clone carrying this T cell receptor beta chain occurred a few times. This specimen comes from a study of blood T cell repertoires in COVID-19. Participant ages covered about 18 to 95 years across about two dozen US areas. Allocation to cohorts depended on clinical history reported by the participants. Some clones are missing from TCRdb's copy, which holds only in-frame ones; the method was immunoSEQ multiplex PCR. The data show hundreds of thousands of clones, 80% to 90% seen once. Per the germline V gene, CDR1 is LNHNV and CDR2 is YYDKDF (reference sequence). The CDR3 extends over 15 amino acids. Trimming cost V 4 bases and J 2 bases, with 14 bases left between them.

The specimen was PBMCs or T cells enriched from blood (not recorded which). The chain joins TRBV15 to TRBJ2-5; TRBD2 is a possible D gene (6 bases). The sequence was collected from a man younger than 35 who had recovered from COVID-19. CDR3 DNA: TGTGCCACCAGCACTCTCGGGGGATCTCAAGAGACCCAGTACTTC. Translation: CATSTLGGSQETQYF.